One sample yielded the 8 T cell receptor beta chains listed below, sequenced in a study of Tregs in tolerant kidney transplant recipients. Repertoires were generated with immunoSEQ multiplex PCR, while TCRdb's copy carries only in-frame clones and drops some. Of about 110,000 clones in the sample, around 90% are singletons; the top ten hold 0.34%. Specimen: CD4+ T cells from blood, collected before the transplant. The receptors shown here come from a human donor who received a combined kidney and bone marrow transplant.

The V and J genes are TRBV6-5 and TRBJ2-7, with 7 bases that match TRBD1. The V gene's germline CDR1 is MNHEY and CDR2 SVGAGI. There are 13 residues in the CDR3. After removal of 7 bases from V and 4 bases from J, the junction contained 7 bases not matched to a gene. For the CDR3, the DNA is TGTGCCAGCACAGGGGGATTTGGTTACGAGCAGTACTTC. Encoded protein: CASTGGFGYEQYF.

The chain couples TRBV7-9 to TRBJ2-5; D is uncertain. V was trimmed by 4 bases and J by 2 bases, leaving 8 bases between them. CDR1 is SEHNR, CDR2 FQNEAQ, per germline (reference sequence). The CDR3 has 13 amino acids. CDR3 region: CASSSVKQETQYF. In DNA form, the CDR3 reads TGTGCCAGCAGCTCAGTGAAACAAGAGACCCAGTACTTC. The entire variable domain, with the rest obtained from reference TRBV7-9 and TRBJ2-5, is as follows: DTGVSQNPRHKITKRGQNVTFRCDPISEHNRLYWYRQTLGQGPEFLTYFQNEAQLEKSRLLSDRFSAERPKGSFSTLEIQRTEQGDSAMYLCASSSVKQETQYFGPGTRLLVL.

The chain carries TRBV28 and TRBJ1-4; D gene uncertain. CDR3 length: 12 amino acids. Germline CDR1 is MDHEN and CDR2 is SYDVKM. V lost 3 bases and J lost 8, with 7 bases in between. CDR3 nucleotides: TGTGCCAGCAGTTTCCGGGAGGAAAAACTGTTTTTT. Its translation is CASSFREEKLFF.

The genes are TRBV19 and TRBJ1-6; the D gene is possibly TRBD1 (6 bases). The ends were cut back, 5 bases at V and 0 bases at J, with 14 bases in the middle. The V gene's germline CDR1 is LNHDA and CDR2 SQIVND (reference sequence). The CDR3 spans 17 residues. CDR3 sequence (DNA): TGTGCCAGTAGTTCTGACAGGTTGAGCTCCTATAATTCACCCCTCCACTTT. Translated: CASSSDRLSSYNSPLHF.

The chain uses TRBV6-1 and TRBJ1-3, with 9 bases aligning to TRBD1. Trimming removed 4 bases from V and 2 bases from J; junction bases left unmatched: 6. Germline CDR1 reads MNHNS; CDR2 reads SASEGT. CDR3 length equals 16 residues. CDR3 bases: TGTGCCAGCAGTGGCTGGGGACAGGGTGCTGGAAACACCATATATTTT. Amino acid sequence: CASSGWGQGAGNTIYF.

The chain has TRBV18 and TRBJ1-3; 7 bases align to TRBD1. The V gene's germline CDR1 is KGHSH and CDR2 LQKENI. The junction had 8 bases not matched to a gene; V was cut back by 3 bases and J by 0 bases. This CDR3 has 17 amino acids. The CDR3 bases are TGTGCCAGCTCACCCCTAGGGACAGCCGACTCTGGAAACACCATATATTTT. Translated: CASSPLGTADSGNTIYF.

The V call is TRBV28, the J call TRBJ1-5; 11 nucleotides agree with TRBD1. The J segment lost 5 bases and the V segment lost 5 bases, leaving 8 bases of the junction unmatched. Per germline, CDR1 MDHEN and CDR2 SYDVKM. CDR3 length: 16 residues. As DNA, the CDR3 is TGTGCCAGCAGTCCCCCGGGACAGGGGGGATATCAGCCCCAGCATTTT. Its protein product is CASSPPGQGGYQPQHF.

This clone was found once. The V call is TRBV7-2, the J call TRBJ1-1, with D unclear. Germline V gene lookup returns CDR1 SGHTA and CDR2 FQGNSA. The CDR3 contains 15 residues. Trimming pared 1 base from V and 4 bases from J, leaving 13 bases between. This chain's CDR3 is CASSLGSGFFTEAFF. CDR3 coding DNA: TGTGCCAGCAGCTTAGGAAGCGGTTTTTTCACTGAAGCTTTCTTT. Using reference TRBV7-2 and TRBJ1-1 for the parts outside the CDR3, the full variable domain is GAGVSQSPSNKVTEKGKDVELRCDPISGHTALYWYRQSLGQGLEFLIYFQGNSAPDKSGLPSDRFSAERTGGSVSTLTIQRTQQEDSAVYLCASSLGSGFFTEAFFGQGTRLTVV.